Detailed here is one T cell receptor beta chain. Its antigen is currently unknown. Relative to the germline gene, one junction end is altered; a read error may explain this. Per germline, CDR1 SGHTA and CDR2 FQGTGA. This CDR3 region has 15 residues. Here immunoSEQ multiplex PCR was the method, and the copy in TCRdb shows in-frame clones only, minus some. The sample includes 75,000 to 100,000 clones, about 96% of them seen just once. The sample comes from a study of cytomegalovirus exposure and HLA in healthy donors. Study-level results: Rarity marked most TCR sequences, yet some public TCRs occurred in many donors. The study recorded about 160 TCR beta chains that were cytomegalovirus-associated.

The donors were members of the roughly 130-subject validation cohort (separate from the roughly 670-subject first cohort). What was sequenced was PBMCs. The clonotype was recovered from a young man in good health and CMV-seronegative. The chain combines TRBV7-3 with TRBJ2-7, with D possibly matching TRBD2 (5 bases). The CDR3 nucleotides are TGTGCCAGCAGCTTCCTGAGCGGTAGCTCCTACGAGCAGCACTTC. It specifies CASSFLSGSSYEQHF. The complete variable domain, with remaining parts taken from reference TRBV7-3 and TRBJ2-7, reads GAGVSQTPSNKVTEKGKYVELRCDPISGHTALYWYRQSLGQGPEFLIYFQGTGAADDSGLPNDRFFAVRPEGSVSTLKIQRTERGDSAVYLCASSFLSGSSYEQHFGPGTRLTVT.